This T cell receptor (beta chain) was sequenced for a study of blood T cell repertoires in COVID-19. Whole-study context: Acute and convalescent COVID-19 specimens originated in the United States, Italy and Spain. T cells, B-cell-depleted T cells, or PBMCs provided the cDNA or gDNA that served as material.

Original processing methods: Nucleated cell number was recorded as an estimate derived from reference gene primer amplification. Measured with immunoSEQ multiplex PCR; TCRdb has only the in-frame clones, and not every one. V and J calls plus clone size are reproduced from that table; the DNA served to infer D and trimming. The table records a few hundred thousand clones, roughly 86% of them present only once. Sequenced input: peripheral blood. The clonotype comes from a man aged 40-55 years who had recovered from COVID-19.

In DNA form, the CDR3 reads TGTGCCAGCAGAACTAGCGGGAGCACAGATACGCAGTATTTT. It yields the protein CASRTSGSTDTQYF. This chain joins TRBV27 and TRBJ2-3; TRBD2 matches at 9 bases. This CDR3 spans 14 amino acids. With V trimmed by 6 bases and J by 0 bases, 1 base remained unmatched. The germline V gene encodes CDR1 MNHEY and CDR2 SMNVEV (reference sequence).